This record concerns one T cell receptor beta chain sequence. The antigen is undetermined. This CDR3 comprises 15 residues. Germline CDR1 reads SGHAT; CDR2 reads FQNNGV. V gave up 0 bases and J gave up 0 bases, with 9 bases separating them. The entry originates in a study of cytomegalovirus exposure and HLA in healthy donors. Whole-study findings and limits: Whilst most TCR sequences proved rare, a subset of public TCRs occurred across many donors.

TCRdb keeps only in-frame clones here, not all; method: immunoSEQ multiplex PCR. The top ten hold 1.4% of the sample, which has fewer than 120,000 clones, over 75% seen once. The sequence came from a woman aged 25 to 39 in good health and CMV-seropositive. The sample consisted of PBMCs. The rearrangement links TRBV11-2 to TRBJ2-7, with D tentatively TRBD1 (6 bases). Here the CDR3 DNA reads TGTGCCAGCAGCTTAGACGACAGGAGCTCCTACGAGCAGTACTTC. Protein sequence: CASSLDDRSSYEQYF.